This passage covers 9 T cell receptor beta chains from one sample sequenced in a study of cytomegalovirus exposure and HLA in healthy donors. Here immunoSEQ multiplex PCR was the method, and the copy in TCRdb shows in-frame clones only, minus some. The sample includes 300,000 to 400,000 clones, over 75% seen only once; the top ten take around 0.96%. The sample consisted of PBMCs. These receptors all come from a man aged 25-45 years in good health and CMV-seronegative.

The rearrangement joins TRBV29-1 to TRBJ1-2, with 10 nucleotides matching TRBD1. The CDR3 has 15 amino acids. V was pared by 0 bases and J by 6 bases, with 7 bases of the junction left unmatched. Germline V gene lookup returns CDR1 SQVTM and CDR2 ANQGSEA. The CDR3 region is CSVEDRGQGKDGYTF. In DNA form, the CDR3 reads TGCAGCGTTGAAGATCGGGGACAGGGGAAAGATGGCTACACCTTC.

The chain has TRBV9 and TRBJ2-5, with 8 bases that match TRBD1. The CDR3 sequence is 17 residues long. Trimming cost V 3 bases and J 1 base; bases outside gene matches: 11. Germline CDR1 SGDLS, CDR2 YYNGEE. Here the CDR3 reads CASSAGQEAGGQETQYF. Written as DNA, the CDR3 is TGTGCCAGCAGCGCGGGACAGGAGGCAGGGGGCCAAGAGACCCAGTACTTC.

The V and J genes are TRBV9 and TRBJ2-3; the match to TRBD2 covers 7 bases. J was trimmed by 2 bases and V by 3 bases; bases with no gene match: 9. The CDR3 contains 16 residues. Germline CDR1 SGDLS, CDR2 YYNGEE. The CDR3 nucleotides are TGTGCCAGCAGCGGCAGAACGGGGGGATCCACAGATACGCAGTATTTT. Protein product: CASSGRTGGSTDTQYF.

With regard to this clone: Other DNA sequences within the sample encode an identical CDR3. V and J are TRBV9 and TRBJ2-2, with D perhaps TRBD2 (6 bases). Trimming pared 0 bases from V and 4 bases from J, leaving 7 bases between. This CDR3 is 14 amino acids long. Germline-derived CDR1 and CDR2 are SGDLS and YYNGEE. CDR3: CASSVGGGTGELFF. As DNA, the CDR3 is TGTGCCAGCAGCGTAGGGGGAGGCACCGGGGAGCTGTTTTTT.

This clone has just one count. The J gene is TRBJ1-3, the V gene TRBV18; 8 bases line up with TRBD1. This CDR3 is built from 16 residues. V lost 5 bases and J lost 2; bases outside the gene matches: 8. Germline-derived CDR1 and CDR2 are KGHSH and LQKENI. CDR3 coding DNA: TGTGCCAGCTCATTGACAGGGGAGAGGGCTGGAAACACCATATATTTT. This translates into CASSLTGERAGNTIYF.

This rearrangement joins TRBV2 to TRBJ2-5; D possibly corresponds to TRBD1 (5 bases). Germline V lookup: CDR1 SNHLY, CDR2 FYNNEI. V was trimmed by 7 bases and J by 1 base, leaving 10 bases between them. The CDR3 is 13 residues long. CDR3 coding DNA: TGTGCCAGCATTAGGGGTGTCCAAGAGACCCAGTACTTC. It yields the protein CASIRGVQETQYF.

The chain uses TRBV7-7 and TRBJ2-1, with D unclear. Germline CDR1 is SSHAT and CDR2 is FNYEAQ (reference sequence). V was clipped by 3 bases and J by 5 bases, with 14 bases between them. CDR3 size: 15 residues. The CDR3 protein is CASSLAYSHHNEQFF. CDR3 sequence (DNA): TGTGCCAGCAGCTTGGCTTATTCCCACCACAATGAGCAGTTCTTC.

This chain joins TRBV6-4 and TRBJ1-1; D call uncertain. There are 14 residues in the CDR3. V was cut by 2 bases and J by 4 bases, with 11 bases left in between. CDR1 and CDR2 (germline): MRHNA, SNTAGT. DNA of the CDR3: TGTGCCAGCAGTGACGGGCGGGATAGCACTGAAGCTTTCTTT. As protein: CASSDGRDSTEAFF.

In its sample, this clone was seen once. The V and J genes are TRBV4-1 and TRBJ1-2, with 7 bases that match TRBD1. In germline, CDR1 is MGHRA, CDR2 YSYEKL. J lost 0 bases, V lost 4 bases, and 8 bases had no gene match. The CDR3 consists of 16 residues. For the CDR3, the DNA is TGCGCCAGCAGCCCTGGGACAGCGAACGCTAACTATGGCTACACCTTC. Its translation: CASSPGTANANYGYTF.